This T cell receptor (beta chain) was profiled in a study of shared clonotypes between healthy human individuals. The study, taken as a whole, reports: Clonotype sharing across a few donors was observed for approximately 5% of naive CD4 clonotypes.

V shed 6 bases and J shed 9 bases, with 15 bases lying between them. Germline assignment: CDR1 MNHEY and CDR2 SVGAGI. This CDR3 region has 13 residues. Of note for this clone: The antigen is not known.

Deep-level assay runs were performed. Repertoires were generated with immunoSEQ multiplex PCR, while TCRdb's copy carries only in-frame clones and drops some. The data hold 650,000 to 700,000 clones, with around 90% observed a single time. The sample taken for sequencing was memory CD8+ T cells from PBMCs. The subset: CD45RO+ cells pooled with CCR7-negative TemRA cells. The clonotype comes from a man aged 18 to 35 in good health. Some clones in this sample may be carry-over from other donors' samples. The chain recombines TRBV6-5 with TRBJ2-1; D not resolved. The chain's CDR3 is CASSPEGAGEQFF. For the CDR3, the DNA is TGTGCCAGCAGCCCCGAAGGCGCCGGTGAGCAGTTCTTC.